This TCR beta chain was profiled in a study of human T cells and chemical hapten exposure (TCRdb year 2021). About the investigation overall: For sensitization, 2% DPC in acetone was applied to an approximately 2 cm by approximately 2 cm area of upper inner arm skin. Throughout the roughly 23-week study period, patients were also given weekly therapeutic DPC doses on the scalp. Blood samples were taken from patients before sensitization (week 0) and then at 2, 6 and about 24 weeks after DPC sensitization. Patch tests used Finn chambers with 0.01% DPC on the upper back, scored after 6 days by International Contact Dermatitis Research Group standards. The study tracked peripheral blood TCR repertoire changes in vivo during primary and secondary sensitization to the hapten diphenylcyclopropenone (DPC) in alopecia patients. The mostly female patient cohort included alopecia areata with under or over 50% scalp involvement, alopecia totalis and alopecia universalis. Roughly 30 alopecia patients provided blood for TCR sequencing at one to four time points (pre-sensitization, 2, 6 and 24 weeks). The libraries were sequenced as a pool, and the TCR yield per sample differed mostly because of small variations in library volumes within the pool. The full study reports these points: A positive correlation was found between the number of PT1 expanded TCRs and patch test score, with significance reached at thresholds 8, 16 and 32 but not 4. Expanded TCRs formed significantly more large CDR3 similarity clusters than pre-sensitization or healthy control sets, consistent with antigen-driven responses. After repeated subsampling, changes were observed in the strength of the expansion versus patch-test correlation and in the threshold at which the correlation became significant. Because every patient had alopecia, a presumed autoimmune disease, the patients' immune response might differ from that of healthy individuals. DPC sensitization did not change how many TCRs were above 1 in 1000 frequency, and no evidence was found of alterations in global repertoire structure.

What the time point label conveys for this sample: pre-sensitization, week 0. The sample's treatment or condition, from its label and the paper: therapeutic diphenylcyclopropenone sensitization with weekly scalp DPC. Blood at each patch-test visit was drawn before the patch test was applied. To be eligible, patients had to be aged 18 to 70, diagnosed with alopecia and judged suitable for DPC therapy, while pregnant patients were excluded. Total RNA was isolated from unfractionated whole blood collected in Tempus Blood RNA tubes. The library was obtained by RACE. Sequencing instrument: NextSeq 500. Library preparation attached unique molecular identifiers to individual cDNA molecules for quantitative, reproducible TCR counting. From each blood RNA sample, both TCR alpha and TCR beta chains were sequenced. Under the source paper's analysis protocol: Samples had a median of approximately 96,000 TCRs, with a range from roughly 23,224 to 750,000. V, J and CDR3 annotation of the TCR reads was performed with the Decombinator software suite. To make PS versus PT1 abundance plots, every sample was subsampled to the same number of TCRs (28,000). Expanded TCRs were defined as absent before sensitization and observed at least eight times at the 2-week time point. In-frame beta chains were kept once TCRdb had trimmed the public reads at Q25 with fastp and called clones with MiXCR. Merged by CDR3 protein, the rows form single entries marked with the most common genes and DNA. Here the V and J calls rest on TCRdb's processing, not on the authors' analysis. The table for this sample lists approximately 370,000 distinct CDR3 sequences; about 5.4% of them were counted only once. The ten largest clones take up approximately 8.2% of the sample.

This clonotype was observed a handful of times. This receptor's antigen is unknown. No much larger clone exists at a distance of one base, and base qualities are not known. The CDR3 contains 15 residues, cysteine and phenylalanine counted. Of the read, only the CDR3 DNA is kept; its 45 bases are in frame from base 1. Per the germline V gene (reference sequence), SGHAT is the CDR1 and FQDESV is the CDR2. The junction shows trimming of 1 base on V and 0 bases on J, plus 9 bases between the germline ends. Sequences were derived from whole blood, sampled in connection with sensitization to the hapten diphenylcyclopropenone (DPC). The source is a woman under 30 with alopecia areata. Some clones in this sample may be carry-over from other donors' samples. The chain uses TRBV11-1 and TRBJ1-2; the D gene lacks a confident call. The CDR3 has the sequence CASSLVAEANYGYTF. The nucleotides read TGTGCCAGCAGCTTAGTGGCGGAAGCTAACTATGGCTACACCTTC.